This entry lists 25 T cell receptor beta chains sequenced from one sample in a study of CD8+CD57+ T cells in acquired aplastic anemia. All patients picked for sequencing had shown, by flow cytometry, an expansion of CD8+CD57+ cells. Genomic DNA, serving as template, underwent TCR beta VDJ and CDR3 profiling. TCRdb re-analysed the reads in MiXCR, keeping a single row per CDR3 protein. The repertoire holds hundreds of thousands of distinct CDR3 sequences, with less than 85% as singletons. Sample: sorted CD4+, CD8+, or CD8+CD57+ T cells (not recorded which) from PBMCs. The source of these receptors is a human donor with aplastic anemia.

Regarding this clonotype: It is unclear where the CDR3 begins or ends on the DNA, so no DNA is shown, and the CDR3 is as TCRdb lists it. This chain uses TRBV7-9 with TRBJ1-2. Ends included, the CDR3 has 16 residues. Germline assignment: CDR1 SEHNR and CDR2 FQNEAQ (reference sequence). The CDR3 protein is CASTDGDYSGYTFYTF.

The table lists this clonotype with a count of one. The chain combines TRBV7-2 with TRBJ1-2; 7 nucleotides line up with TRBD1. Germline values: CDR1 SGHTA, CDR2 FQGNSA. J was trimmed by 5 bases and V by 1 base; bases with no gene match: 4. There are 14 residues in the CDR3. CDR3 loop: CASSLGTGSYGYTF. The CDR3, as DNA: TGTGCCAGCAGCTTAGGGACAGGTAGTTATGGCTACACCTTC.

Concerning this clonotype: This CDR3 fails to terminate in the conserved phenylalanine or tryptophan, so it likely reflects a read error. Because the CDR3's place on the DNA is in doubt, the DNA is left out and the CDR3 is given as listed by TCRdb. This rearrangement joins TRBV19 to TRBJ2-1; TRBD1, as called in the table, went unchecked against the DNA. Termini included, the CDR3 measures 16 amino acids. Germline V gene lookup returns CDR1 LNHDA and CDR2 SQIVND (reference sequence). The CDR3: CASSQDRGNYEQLFGL.

This clonotype was detected only once. Compared with germline, one end of the junction differs, possibly owing to a read error. The chain is built from TRBV7-9 and TRBJ2-5; D gene unclear. Germline V lookup: CDR1 SEHNR, CDR2 FQNEAQ (reference sequence). The CDR3 has 14 amino acids. The DNA of the CDR3 is TGTGCCAGCAGCTGGAGTACCTATAATTCACCCCTCCACTTC. As protein: CASSWSTYNSPLHF.

The chain links TRBV5-5 to TRBJ2-5, with D tentatively TRBD1 (6 bases). The CDR3 runs 14 residues. V dropped 4 bases and J dropped 2 bases, with 12 bases sitting between them. CDR1 SGHKS and CDR2 YYEKEE come from the germline V gene (reference sequence). The CDR3 nucleotides read TGTGCCAGCAGCCCCGGACAGAAGCAAGAGACCCAGTACTTC. Protein: CASSPGQKQETQYF.

Details on this clonotype: Because the CDR3 is missing its conserved closing phenylalanine or tryptophan, this is likely a read error. The limits of the CDR3 on the DNA are not certain, so only TCRdb's listed CDR3 is given. This chain uses TRBV7-3 with TRBJ2-7; TRBD1 is taken as the D call from the table, unchecked against the DNA. Per the germline V gene, CDR1 is SGHTA and CDR2 is FQGTGA. The CDR3 has 13 amino acids, counting both end residues. This chain's CDR3 is CASSLTGGRDTQY.

This clonotype was detected only a few times. V is TRBV6-1 and J is TRBJ2-3, with D hard to call. V lost 0 bases and J lost 1, with 8 bases in between. The CDR3 extends over 15 amino acids. Per the germline V gene, CDR1 is MNHNS and CDR2 is SASEGT. The CDR3 coding sequence is TGTGCCAGCAGTGAAGCAGGGATCGGCACAGATACGCAGTATTTT. Protein sequence: CASSEAGIGTDTQYF.

This clonotype was seen a few times. A much larger clone is a single base away; this may be a read error. This chain connects TRBV7-8 to TRBJ1-1; the D is unclear. V shed 0 bases and J shed 13 bases, with 21 bases lying between them. Germline CDR1 is SGHVS and CDR2 is FQNEAQ. The CDR3 has 15 amino acids. The CDR3 nucleotides read TGTGCCAGCAGCTTAGCGGGAAGTCGCGATACGCAGTATTTCTTT. It encodes CASSLAGSRDTQYFF. The full variable domain, its missing parts supplied by reference TRBV7-8 and TRBJ1-1, is GAGVSQSPRYKVAKRGQDVALRCDPISGHVSLFWYQQALGQGPEFLTYFQNEAQLDKSGLPSDRFFAERPEGSVSTLKIQRTQQEDSAVYLCASSLAGSRDTQYFFGQGTRLTVV.

The table lists this clonotype with many counts. This chain joins TRBV15 and TRBJ2-3; D possibly corresponds to TRBD1 (5 bases). Per germline, CDR1 LNHNV and CDR2 YYDKDF (reference sequence). The CDR3 totals 14 residues. The ends were cut back, 3 bases at V and 6 bases at J, with 13 bases in the middle. The DNA of the CDR3 is TGTGCCACCAGCAGGGGGCAGGGATCGGATACGCAGTATTTT. Its protein product is CATSRGQGSDTQYF.

CDR3 amino acids: CSVTGTGRTDTQYF. The DNA for the CDR3 is TGCAGCGTAACCGGGACAGGGCGCACAGATACGCAGTATTTT. This sequence joins TRBV29-1 and TRBJ2-3; 9 positions match TRBD1. The CDR3 is made up of 14 amino acids. Unmatched junction bases numbered 5, after V lost 6 bases and J lost 1 base. Germline CDR1 is SQVTM and CDR2 is ANQGSEA.

Of note for this clonotype: Because the CDR3's place on the DNA is in doubt, the DNA is left out and the CDR3 is given as listed by TCRdb. This sequence joins TRBV7-9 and TRBJ1-2; the DNA was not compared with TRBD1, the D call given in the table. CDR1 is SEHNR, CDR2 FQNEAQ, per germline (reference sequence). The CDR3 numbers 16 amino acids, ends counted. CDR3 residues: CARQGDRETQYFGYTF.

The chain links TRBV10-3 to TRBJ1-1; tentative D call: TRBD1 (5 bases). Germline loops: CDR1 ENHRY, CDR2 SYGVKD. The CDR3 consists of 14 residues. Trimming removed 4 bases at V and 4 bases at J, with 13 bases between. CDR3 sequence (DNA): TGTGCCATCAGTGCCTCAGGGTGGGGCACTGAAGCTTTCTTT. Its translation: CAISASGWGTEAFF.

As for this clonotype: One end of the junction does not line up with germline, which may come from a read error. This chain joins TRBV9 and TRBJ2-3; D is perhaps TRBD1 or TRBD2 (6 bases each). This CDR3 has 13 amino acids. Germline lookup yields CDR1 SGDLS and CDR2 YYNGEE. The CDR3 here is CASRDGGPDTTHF. CDR3 DNA: TGTGCCAGCAGGGACGGGGGCCCAGATACGACACATTTT.

About this clonotype: A read error may produce the germline difference seen at one junction end. This chain connects TRBV2 to TRBJ2-2; D is tentatively TRBD1 or TRBD2 (6 bases each). Germline assignment: CDR1 SNHLY and CDR2 FYNNEI. The CDR3 loop spans 16 amino acids. CDR3 region: CASGDGGTDTPYDLSF. CDR3 coding DNA: TGTGCCAGCGGGGACGGGGGCACAGATACGCCCTATGATCTCTCATTT.

Notes on this clonotype: The limits of the CDR3 on the DNA are not certain, so only TCRdb's listed CDR3 is given. V and J are TRBV9 and TRBJ1-1. Per the germline V gene, CDR1 is SGDLS and CDR2 is YYNGEE. The CDR3 sequence runs 18 residues, both termini included. CDR3: CASGGAGNIQYFGAEAFF.

This clonotype was detected only a few times. V is TRBV15 and J is TRBJ2-3; tentatively, D is TRBD1 or TRBD2 (5 bases each). The assigned J gene may be wrong: the sequence end matches TRBJ2-7 better. This CDR3 contains 14 residues. Germline V gene data show CDR1 as LNHNV and CDR2 as YYDKDF (reference sequence). The CDR3 reads CATSGRGRAYAQYF. In DNA, the CDR3 is TGTGCCACCAGCGGCCGGGGCCGTGCCTATGCGCAGTACTTC.

The rearrangement uses TRBV20-1 and TRBJ2-5; D is possibly TRBD1 (5 bases). This CDR3 comprises 15 residues. V lost 1 base and J 1 base, leaving 13 bases between the germline ends. Per the germline V gene, CDR1 is DFQATT and CDR2 is SNEGSKA (reference sequence). The CDR3 nucleotides are TGCAGTGCTAGAGGCTCCAGGGTTGGCCAAGAGACCCAGTACTTC. Amino acid sequence: CSARGSRVGQETQYF.

This rearrangement joins TRBV9 to TRBJ2-3; 7 bases are shared with TRBD2. The V gene end was trimmed by 7 bases and the J gene end by 15 bases; junction bases not matched to a gene: 20. This CDR3 region has 14 residues. Germline CDR1 SGDLS, CDR2 YYNGEE. The CDR3 nucleotides are TGTGCCAGCGGAGGAGCGGGGAACACTCAGTCCTACTATTTT. This sequence encodes CASGGAGNTQSYYF.

This clonotype was counted at least ten times. This chain connects TRBV7-3 to TRBJ2-1, with 10 bases aligning to TRBD2. Germline CDR1 and CDR2: SGHTA and FQGTGA. V dropped 3 bases and J dropped 2; count of bases not matched to a gene: 1. The CDR3 is 15 amino acids. CDR3: CASSFTSGTYNEQFF. The CDR3 coding sequence is TGTGCCAGCAGCTTTACTAGCGGGACCTACAATGAGCAGTTCTTC.

V usage is TRBV5-5 and J usage is TRBJ2-1, with D perhaps matching TRBD2 (5 bases). CDR3 size: 13 residues. Trimming stripped 0 bases from V and 8 bases from J, with 9 bases between. The germline CDR1 and CDR2 sequences are SGHKS and YYEKEE (reference sequence). DNA of the CDR3: TGTGCCAGCAGCTTGGACGGGATCCATGAGCAGTTCTTC. This sequence encodes CASSLDGIHEQFF.

Details on this clonotype: Since the CDR3 does not end with the conserved phenylalanine or tryptophan, this likely comes from a read error. The DNA is omitted, as the CDR3 cannot be located on it reliably, and the CDR3 follows TCRdb's listing. V gene TRBV2 combines with J gene TRBJ2-5. Both ends counted, the CDR3 spans 12 residues. Per the germline V gene, CDR1 is SNHLY and CDR2 is FYNNEI. The CDR3 is CASNSKVETQYV.

This sequence joins TRBV10-2 and TRBJ1-6; D possibly corresponds to TRBD1 (6 bases). CDR1 is WSHSY, CDR2 SAAADI, per germline. This CDR3 is 14 amino acids long. Trimming took off 5 bases at V and 5 bases at J, with 10 bases between the two ends. The CDR3 loop reads CASSPEGDNSPLHF. The CDR3 DNA is TGCGCCAGCAGTCCCGAGGGGGATAATTCACCCCTCCACTTT.

V is TRBV7-2 and J is TRBJ2-4, with D perhaps TRBD2 (6 bases). CDR3 length equals 18 residues. CDR1 SGHTA and CDR2 FQGNSA come from the germline V gene. Trimming took 2 bases from V and 7 from J, leaving 24 bases between them. CDR3 DNA: TGTGCCAGCAGCTTACCGGGCGGAGTTGGTACGGACTATAACATTCAGTACTTC. Translation gives CASSLPGGVGTDYNIQYF.

In the case of this clonotype: A read error is likely, as this CDR3 ends without the conserved phenylalanine or tryptophan. Because the CDR3's place on the DNA is in doubt, the DNA is left out and the CDR3 is given as listed by TCRdb. The chain links TRBV7-8 to TRBJ2-3; the table's D call of TRBD2 was not tested on the DNA. Germline V gene lookup returns CDR1 SGHVS and CDR2 FQNEAQ. The CDR3 is 13 residues long, counting both termini. The CDR3 is CASGSGAKDAEYC.

This clonotype was found once. The conserved final phenylalanine or tryptophan is absent from the CDR3, which likely points to a read error. No DNA is shown, since the ends of the CDR3 on it are uncertain; the CDR3 is the one TCRdb lists. CDR3 region: CADQGAADPEYL. The J gene is TRBJ2-5, the V gene TRBV7-9; TRBD1, as called in the table, went unchecked against the DNA. The CDR3 adds up to 12 amino acids, both ends counted. Germline-derived CDR1 and CDR2 are SEHNR and FQNEAQ (reference sequence).